This T cell receptor (beta chain) is from a study of blood T cell repertoires in COVID-19. On the study more broadly: COVID-19 samples from acute and convalescent phases originated in the United States, Italy and Spain. The analysed material was cDNA or gDNA that came from T cells, B-cell-depleted T cells, or PBMCs.

Per the study methods: Cell counts per sample came from amplifying reference gene primers. Sequencing was performed with immunoSEQ multiplex PCR; in TCRdb, only in-frame clones are kept and a portion is missing. V and J calls and clone size are copied from that table; D and trimming were computed from the DNA. The table lists approximately 100,000 clones, roughly 80% of them singletons. Germline CDR1 reads SEHNR; CDR2 reads FQNEAQ (reference sequence). Deletions cut 3 bases from V and 6 bases from J, with 9 bases between. The CDR3 has 13 residues. This receptor was taken from a man aged 65 to 79 with active or convalescent COVID-19. What was sequenced was peripheral blood. J is TRBJ2-1 and V is TRBV7-9; D unresolved. The CDR3 protein is CASSFQSPNEQFF. The CDR3, as DNA: TGTGCCAGCAGCTTTCAGTCCCCCAATGAGCAGTTCTTC. The full variable domain, its missing parts supplied by reference TRBV7-9 and TRBJ2-1, is DTGVSQNPRHKITKRGQNVTFRCDPISEHNRLYWYRQTLGQGPEFLTYFQNEAQLEKSRLLSDRFSAERPKGSFSTLEIQRTEQGDSAMYLCASSFQSPNEQFFGPGTRLTVL.